The clone carrying this TCR beta chain was detected only once. CD45RO-negative cells were positively selected for CCR7, leaving out terminally differentiated effector memory CD45RA+ cells. This entry is derived from a study of shared clonotypes between healthy human individuals. This CDR3 is built from 15 residues. Germline CDR1 LNHDA, CDR2 SQIVND (reference sequence). V shed 5 bases and J 2 bases; nucleotides not matched to a gene: 4. Repertoires were generated with immunoSEQ multiplex PCR, while TCRdb's copy carries only in-frame clones and drops some. Of about 610,000 clones listed, 95% to 96% are singletons.

Source material: naive CD8+ T cells sorted from blood. The chain has TRBV19 and TRBJ2-2; 8 positions match TRBD1. The TCR originated in a woman in her twenties or thirties in good health. CDR3 residues: CASSSGQGNTGELFF. CDR3 in DNA: TGTGCCAGTAGTTCAGGACAGGGAAACACCGGGGAGCTGTTTTTT.